Below, 4 T cell receptor beta chains from the same sample are listed, as sequenced in a study of CD8 T cells in ankylosing spondylitis. Whole-study results and caveats: What seemed typical of ankylosing spondylitis blood was a TCR beta motif built from 7 or 8 highly homologous variants.

TCRdb processed the 5' RACE reads anew with MiXCR; each CDR3 protein has one entry. In the table there are a few hundred thousand distinct CDR3 sequences, approximately 20% of which are singletons. No antigen has been identified for these receptors. Sequencing was carried out using blood, either unsorted or a sorted T cell fraction (not recorded which). The receptor set was obtained from a male donor with ankylosing spondylitis.

This clonotype was picked up a small number of times. The chain joins TRBV18 to TRBJ1-5; 8 positions match TRBD1. CDR3 length: 17 amino acids. V was clipped by 3 bases and J by 4 bases; unmatched bases: 11. CDR1 is KGHSH, CDR2 LQKENI, per germline. CDR3 in amino acids: CASSPYPPDRDNQPQHF. DNA for the CDR3: TGTGCCAGCTCACCGTACCCCCCGGACAGGGATAATCAGCCCCAGCATTTT.

V gene TRBV7-2 combines with J gene TRBJ2-5; D might be TRBD2 (5 bases). The V gene's germline CDR1 is SGHTA and CDR2 FQGNSA. V was pared by 1 base and J by 2 bases, with 14 bases between. This CDR3 region has 16 residues. This CDR3 is CASSLGAGLGQETQYF. CDR3 nucleotide sequence: TGTGCCAGCAGCTTAGGGGCCGGACTGGGGCAAGAGACCCAGTACTTC. The whole variable domain, filled in from reference TRBV7-2 and TRBJ2-5, reads GAGVSQSPSNKVTEKGKDVELRCDPISGHTALYWYRQSLGQGLEFLIYFQGNSAPDKSGLPSDRFSAERTGGSVSTLTIQRTQQEDSAVYLCASSLGAGLGQETQYFGPGTRLLVL.

This clonotype was observed a few times. J is TRBJ2-7 and V is TRBV5-6; tentative D call: TRBD1 (5 bases). This CDR3 is built from 14 residues. CDR1 is SGHDT, CDR2 YYEEEE, per germline. Trimming took off 0 bases at V and 5 bases at J, with 12 bases between the two ends. The CDR3 coding sequence is TGTGCCAGCAGCTTGGGCCAGGGTGACGACGAGCAGTACTTC. Its translation is CASSLGQGDDEQYF.

This clonotype has a handful of counts. J is TRBJ2-2 and V is TRBV6-1; D uncertain. CDR1 and CDR2 from the germline V gene are MNHNS and SASEGT. The CDR3 sequence is 11 residues long. With 4 bases removed from V and 6 bases from J, the gap between germline ends came to 3 bases. DNA for the CDR3: TGTGCCAGCAGTGCCCCCGGGGAGCTGTTTTTT. The encoded protein is CASSAPGELFF.